This TCR beta chain stems from a study of T cells in Graves' hyperthyroidism and ophthalmopathy (dated by TCRdb to the late 2010s). Some background on the complete study: Peripheral blood was collected at initial diagnosis, before any treatment. To identify distinguishing TCR V-J signatures, a discovery cohort of about a hundred patients was used, comprising some 45 with Graves' ophthalmopathy and around 60 with stable Graves' hyperthyroidism. Prospective prediction of ophthalmopathy was tested in an independent validation cohort of approximately 19 hyperthyroidism patients and 15 to 17 patients who later progressed to ophthalmopathy. The 75 to 100 discovery patients were randomly split 7:3 into training and test sets. The study also compared thyroid tissue and blood T-cell repertoires from several Graves' hyperthyroidism patients. Following sampling, methimazole starting at 30 mg daily was given to hyperthyroidism patients, and high-dose intravenous methylprednisolone was given to ophthalmopathy patients. The paper describes TCR Vbeta CDR3 sequencing of 135 peripheral blood samples, made up of 43 ophthalmopathy patients, 70 to 75 hyperthyroidism patients and 17 progressor patients.

Amplification of TCR beta CDR3 regions was carried out from RNA transcripts. The TCR CDR3 was subjected to a first round of RT-PCR using the HTBI primer set and the Qiagen OneStep RT-PCR kit. Libraries were constructed in a second round of multiplex PCR, after which size selection and purification were performed. Libraries were sequenced paired-end with 100 bp reads on an Illumina HiSeq2000. On the study's bioinformatics: SOAPnuke was used to process the raw data, removing reads that contained adapters or uncalled bases, had a mean Phred below 15, or lacked an exact match to the constant primer or identifier. High-quality paired reads were merged with COPE v1.2.5, and unique nucleotide sequences were defined as clonotypes. MiTCR v1.1 was used to align clonotypes to the IMGT TRBV, TRBD and TRBJ reference segments. Only V-J combinations with frequency above 0.0001, covering about 99% of repertoires, were analysed. The TCS score was defined as the ratio of F50 (clonal expansion) to E x V (chaos), calculated using BLOSUM62-based TCRdist between CDR3 peptides within each V-J. Welch's t-statistics and random forest reduced 514 V-J features to roughly 13, which were used in a naive Bayes classifier (R e1071). The Morisita-Horn index was used to measure how similar the thyroid and blood repertoires were. The public sequencing data were trimmed at Q25 with fastp and processed into clonotypes with MiXCR by TCRdb, which kept only in-frame beta chains. Rows merge per CDR3 protein into single entries with the most common DNA and genes. TCRdb, not the original authors, processed these V and J calls. The sample table contains over 700,000 distinct CDR3 sequences; only one count was recorded for roughly a third of them. The ten largest make up roughly 31% of the sample.

Regarding this clonotype: Its cognate antigen has yet to be identified. The input lacks base qualities; no much larger clone sits a single base away.

Results and caveats for the whole study, not just this receptor: Sample size was not statistically predetermined, and blinding of investigators to group allocation was not performed. Blood samples also contained most of the expanded thyroid clonotypes (frequency above 0.001), which suggests that blood repertoires may reflect thyroid immune responses. In validation, progression to ophthalmopathy was predicted by the model with 70% to 71% sensitivity and nearly 75% specificity, a median of about 6.4 months before onset. In cross-validation, a model built on a 13 V-J signature told ophthalmopathy apart from stable hyperthyroidism with over 85% sensitivity and around 84% specificity, and in testing the same model reached 80%/75%.

Stable Graves' hyperthyroidism was defined as the absence of progression to ophthalmopathy over 18 months of follow-up. The hyperthyroidism patients were between 18 and 65 years old and newly diagnosed, with a disease duration of less than 2 months. Exclusion was applied to patients with uncontrolled infections, other autoimmune diseases, pregnancy or lactation. Diagnoses were based on clinical symptoms, serum thyroxine and TRAb, thyroid ultrasound and orbital computed tomography. PBMCs were separated from 10 ml of fresh peripheral blood using Ficoll-Paque density gradient centrifugation. Trizol reagent was used to extract total RNA, and RNA quality was then checked on an Agilent 2100 Bioanalyzer. Sequencing was performed on blood. This sequence was found in a woman in her thirties or forties with Graves' hyperthyroidism.

The sequence in DNA is TGTGCCAGCAGTGACACACAGGACCTATACAATGAGCAGTTCTTC. Its protein is CASSDTQDLYNEQFF. The chain was built from TRBV25-1 and TRBJ2-1, with TRBD1 perhaps the D gene, on 5 matching bases. There are 15 amino acids in the CDR3, from cysteine to phenylalanine inclusive. CDR3 DNA only is kept here, 45 bases in frame from base 1. V is pared back by 3 bases and J by 4 bases, with 13 bases lying between the germline termini. Via the germline V gene, CDR1 is MGHDK and CDR2 SYGVNS.